This T cell receptor beta chain originates from a study of T-cell memory formation after mild COVID-19 (dated by TCRdb to the early 2020s). About the investigation overall: Most TCR sequence clusters were specific to one of the two donors. Longitudinal TCRalpha and TCRbeta repertoire sequencing tracked T-cell clones expanding and contracting after mild COVID-19 in a couple of donors. The cohort was made up of two young adult volunteers, one female and one male, who were previously healthy.

The sequencing machine was an Illumina NovaSeq 6000. TCRalpha and TCRbeta cDNA libraries were constructed by 5'RACE with constant-segment primers, with sample barcodes and unique molecular identifiers being introduced. Trizol reagent was used to extract RNA from every sample. Libraries were amplified in two PCR steps, with a second sample barcode and Illumina TruSeq adapters added in the second step. Sequencing of libraries was performed on an Illumina NovaSeq with 2 x 150 bp paired-end reads. Regarding the original processing steps: Demultiplexing of reads and collapsing into UMI-guided consensus sequences were performed with migec v1.2.7. Using mixcr v2.1.11, UMI consensuses were aligned to TRA and TRB V and J templates and then assembled into clonotypes. A clonotype was counted as expanded or contracted only when both edgeR and NoisET called the clonotype significant, with the noise models trained on biological replicates. For edgeR calls, the thresholds were a false discovery rate-adjusted p below 0.01 and a log2 fold-change of 1. As an exploratory analysis of dynamics, PCA with hierarchical clustering was applied to max-normalized trajectories of the 1000 most abundant clonotypes. Each responding clone was given a CD4 or CD8 phenotype based on the CD4+ and CD8+ repertoires, which had been sequenced separately. The public reads were reanalyzed by TCRdb: fastp trimming at Q25, MiXCR alignment, in-frame beta chains only. Rows merge per CDR3 protein into single entries with the most common DNA and genes. V and J calls and clone size were set by TCRdb, not the authors. This sample gives hundreds of thousands of distinct CDR3 sequences in total; 20% to 25% of them show up just once. About 21% of the sample is taken by the ten largest.

The full study reports these points: SARS-CoV-2 specificity of the second-wave clones peaking on day 37 was not confirmed. Balanced CD4/CD8 phenotypes were observed for clones contracting from day 15 to 85, whereas a bias towards CD4+ was observed for a second wave of clones expanding from day 15 to 37. Some responding clones were found in pre-infection memory, which suggests that pre-existing cross-reactive memory T cells took part in the SARS-CoV-2 response. Contracting CD4+ clones appeared mostly in the CM and EM memory subsets, whereas CD8+ clones were enriched in EMRA. The study covered only a couple of mild cases, and larger cohorts including severe cases with pre-infection samples were considered necessary.

PBMCs were isolated by Ficoll-Paque density gradient centrifugation. The sample holds a few counts of this clonotype. Its antigen is unknown. No base quality information exists; no much larger clone differs at one position. The V end gives up 6 bases and the J end 5 bases, leaving 12 bases in the junction not matched to a gene. The CDR3 runs 16 amino acids, cysteine and phenylalanine included. The kept DNA is CDR3 alone, 48 bases in frame from the first base. CDR1 and CDR2 are drawn from the germline V gene: MNHEY, SVGEGT. The TCR sequence derives from a man younger than 35 who had mild COVID-19 (a few samples of this study predate the infection). The sample titles of this study are shuffled in the database, so cell type and time point are left out; the donor was told from shared clones. The chain was built from TRBV6-2 or TRBV6-3 and TRBJ1-2; 10 of the junction bases match TRBD1. Sample: PBMCs or a T cell subset sorted from them (not recorded which). The DNA sequence reads TGTGCCAGCAGCCTACGTGGACAGGGGGGTCGTTATGGCTACACCTTC. It translates to CASSLRGQGGRYGYTF.